The rows below give T cell receptor beta chains drawn from one sample of a study of blood T cell repertoires in COVID-19. The method was immunoSEQ multiplex PCR; TCRdb's version includes in-frame clones alone and lacks a portion of them. The sample includes about 220,000 clones, almost 85% of them seen just once. Sequenced sample: PBMCs or T cells enriched from blood (not recorded which). The source of these receptors is a man aged 40-55 years who had recovered from COVID-19. Both conserved end residues are part of each CDR3.

len | v_gene | CDR3aa
13 | TRBV7-9 | CASGRSSYNEQFF
16 | TRBV4-2 | CASSQAQRGNTGELFF
16 | TRBV2 | CASSEMGGSNTGELFF
17 | TRBV3-1/TRBV3-2 | CASSQASSGGRRDTQYF
13 | TRBV5-1 | CASSNQGDTEAFF
14 | TRBV5-4 | CASSLEGARETQYF
13 | TRBV5-1 | CASSFRRGEKLFF
14 | TRBV28 | CASSSGARNQPQHF
16 | TRBV7-3 | CASSPFGGLANNEQFF
16 | TRBV5-1 | CASSLVTGNNPDTQYF
14 | TRBV9 | CASSLTGMNTEAFF
16 | TRBV11-2 | CASSLRGASGFGELFF
18 | TRBV7-8 | CASSLKYGSGRGANVLTF
15 | TRBV7-8 | CASSFLGQGGTEAFF
15 | TRBV27 | CASMRSLAGDGEQYF
16 | TRBV9 | CASSVDRGQTNYGYTF
16 | TRBV3-1/TRBV3-2 | CASSHLGTSLTDTQYF
13 | TRBV2 | CASSEIRAVSYTF
13 | TRBV7-9 | CASSLRGGYGYTF
12 | TRBV9 | CASSTNSPPLHF
15 | TRBV7-2 | CASSPGGALNEKLFF
12 | TRBV5-5 | CASSRGWTEAFF